These 9 T cell receptor beta chains came from one sample sequenced in a study of T cell responses to AZD1222 COVID-19 vaccine. Clones were sequenced by immunoSEQ multiplex PCR, and TCRdb holds only the in-frame ones, with some missing. The repertoire holds around 76,000 clones, with 85% as singletons. The sample was peripheral blood, taken on day 0 of AZD1222 vaccination. The receptors here all came from an adult in good health.

The chain uses TRBV4-1 and TRBJ2-5; TRBD2 aligns across 10 bases. The CDR3 runs 16 residues. Trimming removed 4 bases from V and 2 bases from J; junction bases left unmatched: 7. Germline V gene sequence: CDR1 MGHRA, CDR2 YSYEKL. The CDR3 DNA is TGCGCCAGCAGCCGTAGGAGTAGCGGGGGGCAAGAGACCCAGTACTTC. It is translated as CASSRRSSGGQETQYF.

The chain employs TRBV10-3 and TRBJ1-6; D perhaps matches TRBD1 (5 bases). CDR3 length equals 15 residues. The V gene's germline CDR1 is ENHRY and CDR2 SYGVKD. V was trimmed by 6 bases and J by 6 bases, leaving 15 bases between them. The CDR3 spells CAIREDQGSNSPLHF. In nucleotides, the CDR3 is TGTGCCATCAGAGAAGACCAGGGTTCTAATTCACCCCTCCACTTT.

A single count supports this clone. The chain joins TRBV5-4 to TRBJ1-5, with TRBD1 matching over 8 bases. The CDR3 totals 15 residues. Germline CDR1 and CDR2: SGHNT and YYREEE (reference sequence). With 3 bases clipped from V and 6 bases from J, the junction kept 8 bases outside the gene matches. The CDR3 loop reads CASSSGQGSGQPQHF. As DNA, the CDR3 is TGTGCCAGCAGCTCCGGACAGGGTTCAGGTCAGCCCCAGCATTTT.

This clone came up once. This chain uses TRBV12-5 with TRBJ1-2; no clear D. Germline V lookup: CDR1 LGHNT, CDR2 FRNRAP. The CDR3 length is 13 residues. V was clipped by 3 bases and J by 2 bases, with 7 bases between them. CDR3 sequence (DNA): TGTGCTAGTGGTTTCGGCAGCAACTATGGCTACACCTTC. Residues: CASGFGSNYGYTF.

The chain couples TRBV5-1 to TRBJ1-1, with D possibly being TRBD1 (6 bases). The CDR3 is 14 residues long. The germline gives CDR1 SGHRS, CDR2 YFSETQ. Deletions cut 2 bases from V and 3 bases from J, with 11 bases between. CDR3 bases: TGCGCCAGCAGCTTCGGGGGGCAGGACACTGAAGCTTTCTTT. It encodes CASSFGGQDTEAFF.

The V gene is TRBV27, the J gene TRBJ1-5; D uncertain. The CDR3 has 13 amino acids. V was shortened by 3 bases and J by 8 bases, with 11 bases between the two germline ends. Germline values: CDR1 MNHEY, CDR2 SMNVEV (reference sequence). This chain's CDR3 is CASSFAQQKPQHF. The DNA of the CDR3 is TGTGCCAGCAGTTTCGCCCAACAAAAGCCCCAGCATTTT.

The V call is TRBV12-5, the J call TRBJ1-5; 9 bases are shared with TRBD1. V trimming: 1 base; J trimming: 1 base; junction bases outside the gene matches: 5. Germline CDR1 LGHNT, CDR2 FRNRAP. CDR3 length equals 17 residues. The CDR3 DNA reads TGTGCTAGTGGTTTGGCAAGGACAGGGGTGAGCAATCAGCCCCAGCATTTT. Amino acid sequence: CASGLARTGVSNQPQHF.

The chain employs TRBV24-1 and TRBJ1-2; D gene unclear. In germline, CDR1 is KGHDR, CDR2 SFDVKD. With 1 base removed from V and 6 bases from J, the gap between germline ends came to 2 bases. The CDR3 sequence is 11 residues long. This CDR3 is CATSDLNGYTF. The CDR3 coding sequence is TGTGCCACCAGTGATTTAAATGGCTACACCTTC.

The V and J genes are TRBV12-3 or TRBV12-4 and TRBJ2-7; 8 nucleotides align to TRBD2. V lost 3 bases to trimming and J lost 6 bases; unmatched junction nucleotides: 1. CDR3 length: 12 residues. In DNA, the CDR3 is TGTGCCAGCAGTTTGGCGGGGGGCGAGCAGTACTTC. Protein sequence: CASSLAGGEQYF.